This is a list of T cell receptor beta chains from one sample in a study of cytomegalovirus exposure and HLA in healthy donors. Profiled with immunoSEQ multiplex PCR; TCRdb holds only in-frame clones, not every one. Here the sample spans approximately 160,000 clones, less than 90% being singletons. Sequenced: PBMCs. These receptors were obtained from a man in his fifties in good health and CMV-seropositive. CDR3s include the opening cysteine and the closing phenylalanine or tryptophan. A D gene is named only where the DNA matches it firmly. Some rows have no size entry. The others give once, few or many, or a class for an expanded clone.

V gene	CDR3 length	J gene	clone size	D gene	CDR3 protein	CDR3 DNA
TRBV9	15	TRBJ2-5	NA	TRBD2	CASGTSGGLKETQYF	TGTGCCAGTGGGACTAGCGGGGGGCTGAAGGAGACCCAGTACTTC
TRBV5-1	14	TRBJ2-7	NA	TRBD2	CASSSTGTSGEQYF	TGCGCCAGCAGCTCCACCGGGACTAGCGGTGAGCAGTACTTC
TRBV27	16	TRBJ2-7	once	NA	CASSSSIRDTTYEQYF	TGTGCCAGCAGTTCTTCAATCCGGGACACGACCTACGAGCAGTACTTC
TRBV7-9	17	TRBJ2-3	once	NA	CASSGEEVGTLTDTQYF	TGTGCCAGCAGCGGGGAGGAGGTGGGGACGCTCACAGATACGCAGTATTTT
TRBV7-2	16	TRBJ1-2	NA	TRBD1	CASSQTRAQGADGYTF	TGTGCCAGCAGCCAAACCCGGGCACAGGGGGCAGATGGCTACACCTTC
TRBV27	15	TRBJ2-7	NA	NA	CASSFLAASGYEQYF	TGTGCCAGCAGTTTTTTGGCGGCAAGCGGGTACGAGCAGTACTTC
TRBV2	15	TRBJ1-6	NA	TRBD1	CASSPTDRDNSPLHF	TGTGCCAGCAGTCCTACGGACAGGGATAATTCACCCCTCCACTTT
TRBV7-9	15	TRBJ2-2	NA	TRBD1	CASSPGTDDTGELFF	TGTGCCAGCAGCCCCGGGACAGACGACACCGGGGAGCTGTTTTTT
TRBV7-3	13	TRBJ2-1	NA	NA	CASSLRGLGEQFF	TGTGCCAGCAGCTTACGAGGGCTAGGTGAGCAGTTCTTC
TRBV5-6	16	TRBJ2-6	NA	TRBD1	CASRDRGLSGANVLTF	TGTGCCAGCAGAGACAGGGGGCTATCTGGGGCCAACGTCCTGACTTTC
TRBV2	14	TRBJ2-1	NA	TRBD2	CAISLAALYNEQFF	TGTGCCATCTCCCTAGCGGCCCTCTACAATGAGCAGTTCTTC
TRBV7-9	13	TRBJ2-3	NA	NA	CASSHPHTDTQYF	TGTGCCAGCAGCCATCCACACACAGATACGCAGTATTTT
TRBV4-3	15	TRBJ1-4	NA	TRBD1	CASSPDRGLNQKLFF	TGCGCCAGCAGCCCCGACAGGGGGCTTAATCAAAAACTGTTTTTT
TRBV28	11	TRBJ1-2	once	NA	CAITGNYGYTF	TGTGCTATAACAGGGAACTATGGCTACACCTTC
TRBV9	15	TRBJ2-1	NA	TRBD2	CASSPQAGTYNEQFF	TGTGCCAGCAGCCCCCAAGCGGGGACCTACAATGAGCAGTTCTTC
TRBV2	13	TRBJ1-1	NA	TRBD1	CASTQGELTEAFF	TGTGCCAGCACTCAGGGGGAACTCACTGAAGCTTTCTTT
TRBV11-2	13	TRBJ2-1	once	TRBD2	CASSLASSGGGFF	TGTGCCAGCAGCTTAGCGTCCAGCGGGGGGGGGTTCTTC
TRBV7-9	14	TRBJ2-1	NA	NA	CASSWTTSYNEQFF	TGTGCCAGCAGTTGGACAACCTCCTACAATGAGCAGTTCTTC
TRBV5-1	16	TRBJ2-1	NA	TRBD2	CASGPTSGKGYGEQFF	TGCGCCAGCGGACCGACTAGCGGGAAGGGGTACGGTGAGCAGTTCTTC
TRBV10-3	12	TRBJ1-5	NA	NA	CATMGGNQPQHF	TGTGCCACGATGGGAGGAAATCAGCCCCAGCATTTT
TRBV10-3	13	TRBJ2-7	few	TRBD1	CAIGRDRDREQYF	TGTGCCATCGGGAGGGACAGGGACCGCGAGCAGTACTTC
TRBV6-5	16	TRBJ1-1	NA	NA	CASSYPGQPFDTEAFF	TGTGCCAGCAGTTACCCAGGACAGCCTTTCGACACTGAAGCTTTCTTT
TRBV29-1	13	TRBJ2-7	NA	TRBD1	CSVAGQGVREQYF	TGCAGCGTTGCGGGACAGGGAGTAAGGGAGCAGTACTTC
TRBV6-5	16	TRBJ2-7	few	TRBD1	CASSYSADRVSNEQYF	TGTGCCAGCAGTTACTCGGCCGACAGGGTTTCGAACGAGCAGTACTTC
TRBV10-3	16	TRBJ1-6	NA	TRBD1	CAISERTGFGNSPLHF	TGTGCCATCAGTGAAAGGACAGGGTTTGGTAATTCACCCCTCCACTTT
TRBV5-4	16	TRBJ2-2	NA	TRBD1	CASSLGGQGYTGELFF	TGTGCCAGCAGCTTGGGCGGACAGGGGTACACCGGGGAGCTGTTTTTT
TRBV7-9	13	TRBJ2-5	NA	NA	CASSPYREETQYF	TGTGCCAGCAGCCCTTACAGAGAAGAGACCCAGTACTTC
TRBV9	15	TRBJ2-1	NA	TRBD2	CASSDSGDSYNEQFF	TGTGCCAGCAGCGATAGCGGGGACTCCTACAATGAGCAGTTCTTC
TRBV6-1	15	TRBJ2-1	NA	TRBD2	CASSEFGGSYNEQFF	TGTGCCAGCAGTGAATTCGGGGGGTCTTACAATGAGCAGTTCTTC
TRBV7-8	17	TRBJ1-3	NA	TRBD1	CASSLVGTGVSGNTIYF	TGTGCCAGCAGCTTAGTTGGGACAGGGGTCTCTGGAAACACCATATATTTT
TRBV9	14	TRBJ1-2	NA	TRBD1	CASSGGQEYYGYTF	TGTGCCAGCAGCGGGGGACAGGAATACTATGGCTACACCTTC
TRBV2	15	TRBJ1-1	NA	NA	CASSDFQGLNTEAFF	TGTGCCAGCAGTGATTTTCAGGGATTGAACACTGAAGCTTTCTTT
TRBV2	13	TRBJ2-1	few	NA	CASSRTYNNEQFF	TGTGCCAGCAGTCGGACATACAACAATGAGCAGTTCTTC
TRBV29-1	12	TRBJ2-1	NA	NA	CSVEVSIYEQFF	TGCAGCGTTGAAGTTAGCATTTATGAGCAGTTCTTC
TRBV28	16	TRBJ2-1	once	TRBD1	CASSSPSGTGYNEQFF	TGTGCCAGCAGTTCTCCCTCCGGGACAGGGTACAATGAGCAGTTCTTC
TRBV9	15	TRBJ2-3	NA	TRBD2	CASSVRGDPTDTQYF	TGTGCCAGCAGCGTACGGGGGGACCCGACAGATACGCAGTATTTT
TRBV2	17	TRBJ2-4	few	TRBD1	CASSAYRGVLAKNIQYF	TGTGCCAGCAGTGCCTACAGGGGGGTCTTAGCCAAAAACATTCAGTACTTC
TRBV7-3	15	TRBJ2-2	few	TRBD2	CASSLSGSYTGELFF	TGTGCCAGCAGTCTTAGCGGGAGTTACACCGGGGAGCTGTTTTTT
TRBV27	13	TRBJ1-2	NA	TRBD1	CASSLVGQDGYTF	TGTGCCAGCAGTTTAGTAGGACAGGATGGCTACACCTTC
TRBV7-9	15	TRBJ1-4	once	NA	CSSSKATGTNEKLFF	TGTTCCAGCAGCAAAGCGACAGGAACGAATGAAAAACTGTTTTTT
TRBV6-6	16	TRBJ1-3	NA	TRBD1	CASTTGQGSSGNTIYF	TGTGCCAGCACTACCGGACAGGGGAGCTCTGGAAACACCATATATTTT
TRBV7-9	18	TRBJ2-7	NA	TRBD2	CASSLRTSGSMTHYEQYF	TGTGCCAGCAGCTTAAGGACTAGCGGGAGCATGACCCACTACGAGCAGTACTTC
TRBV11-3	17	TRBJ2-1	NA	NA	CASSWRGGLQRDNEQFF	TGTGCCAGCAGCTGGAGGGGAGGACTTCAACGGGATAATGAGCAGTTCTTC
TRBV5-4	17	TRBJ2-7	once	NA	CASSLVAGASSSYEQYF	TGTGCCAGCAGCTTGGTGGCAGGTGCCTCGAGCTCCTACGAGCAGTACTTC
TRBV18	13	TRBJ2-5	NA	TRBD2	CASSRGLEETQYF	TGTGCCAGCTCACGGGGACTAGAAGAGACCCAGTACTTC
TRBV9	15	TRBJ1-3	few	NA	CASSVDSDSGNTIYF	TGTGCCAGCAGCGTGGACAGTGACTCTGGAAACACCATATATTTT
TRBV27	14	TRBJ2-1	once	TRBD1	CASSFFQGADEQFF	TGTGCCAGCAGTTTTTTTCAGGGGGCGGATGAGCAGTTCTTC
TRBV9	15	TRBJ2-5	NA	NA	CASSGPIPGRETQYF	TGTGCCAGCAGCGGCCCTATACCTGGGAGGGAGACCCAGTACTTC